This T cell receptor (beta chain) is drawn from a study of CD8+ T cells in alopecia areata. Study-wide context: Treatment of the treated patients consisted of oral tofacitinib, 5 to 10 mg twice daily. Treatment with tofacitinib (6 to 18 months) was followed by 6 months off drug.

Treatment: oral pan-JAK inhibitor, 5-10 mg twice daily. Notes on the study in general: Scalp clonality and expanded CD8+ clones among the top 100 fell significantly with tofacitinib.

The CDR3 loop spans 19 amino acids. V was trimmed by 0 bases and J by 4 bases, leaving 24 bases between them. Germline lookup yields CDR1 ENHRY and CDR2 SYGVKD. Investigators isolated RNA and reverse transcribed it into cDNA to act as the sequencing template. The protocol was immunoSEQ multiplex PCR, while the TCRdb copy is restricted to in-frame clones and leaves out a portion. The table includes 110,000 to 150,000 clones, nearly 55% detected once. Remarks on this clone: Its antigen is unknown.

The V and J genes are TRBV10-3 and TRBJ1-2, with D tentatively TRBD1 (5 bases). This sequence was found in a human donor with alopecia areata. The starting material was CD8+ T cells sorted from blood, obtained at week 4, from a patient treated with tofacitinib. The CDR3 region has the DNA TGTGCCATCAGTGAGTCTCCGGGGGAGTTGGCGGTATCGGGCTATGGCTACACCTTC. This translates into CAISESPGELAVSGYGYTF.